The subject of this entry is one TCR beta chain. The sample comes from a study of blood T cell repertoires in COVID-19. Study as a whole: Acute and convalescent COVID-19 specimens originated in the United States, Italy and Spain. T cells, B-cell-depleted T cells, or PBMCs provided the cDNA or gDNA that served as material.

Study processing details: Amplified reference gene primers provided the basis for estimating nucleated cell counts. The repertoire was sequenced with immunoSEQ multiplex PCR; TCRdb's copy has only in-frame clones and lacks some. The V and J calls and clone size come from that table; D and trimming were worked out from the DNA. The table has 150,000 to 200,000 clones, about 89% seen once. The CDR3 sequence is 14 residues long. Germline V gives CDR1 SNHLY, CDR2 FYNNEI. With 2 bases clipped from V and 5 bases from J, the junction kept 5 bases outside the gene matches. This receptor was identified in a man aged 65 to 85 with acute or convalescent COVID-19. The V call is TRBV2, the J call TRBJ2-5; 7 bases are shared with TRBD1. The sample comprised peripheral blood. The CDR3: CASSEQGVEETQYF. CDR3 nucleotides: TGTGCCAGCAGTGAACAGGGGGTGGAGGAGACCCAGTACTTC.